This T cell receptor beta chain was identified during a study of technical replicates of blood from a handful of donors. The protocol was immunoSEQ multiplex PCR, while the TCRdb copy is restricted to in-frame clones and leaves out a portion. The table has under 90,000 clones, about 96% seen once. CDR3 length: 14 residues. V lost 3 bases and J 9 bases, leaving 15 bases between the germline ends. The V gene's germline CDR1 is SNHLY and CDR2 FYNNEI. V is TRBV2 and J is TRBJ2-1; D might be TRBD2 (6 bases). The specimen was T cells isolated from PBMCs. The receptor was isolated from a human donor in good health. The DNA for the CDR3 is TGTGCCAGCAGTGACGGGGGAGCGATCTCTGAGCAGTTCTTC. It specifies CASSDGGAISEQFF.